This T cell receptor beta chain comes out of a study of blood T cell repertoires in COVID-19. As processed by the authors: Estimated nucleated cell counts came from reference gene primer amplification. Some clones are missing from TCRdb's copy, which holds only in-frame ones; the method was immunoSEQ multiplex PCR. That table supplies the V and J calls and clone size; D and trimming were determined from the DNA. The top ten hold 3% to 3.5% of the sample, which has roughly 220,000 clones, around 81% seen once. This TCR came from a woman in her 30s who had recovered from COVID-19. Material for sequencing was peripheral blood.

The CDR3 region has the DNA TGCGCCAGCAGCTTGGAGGGACAGAACAATGAGCAGTTCTTC. Translation gives CASSLEGQNNEQFF. The chain is built from TRBV5-1 and TRBJ2-1; 7 nucleotides agree with TRBD1. The length of the CDR3 is 14 residues. V dropped 0 bases and J dropped 5; count of bases not matched to a gene: 2. CDR1 is SGHRS and CDR2 is YFSETQ in the germline V gene.